Listed below are T cell receptor beta chains from one sample, sequenced in a study of technical replicates of blood from a few donors. Profiled with immunoSEQ multiplex PCR; TCRdb holds only in-frame clones, not every one. This sample has under 80,000 clones, with approximately 97% found just once. Material: T cells isolated from PBMCs. The receptors were gathered from a human donor in good health. The CDR3 runs from the conserved cysteine through the conserved F or W. Each record gives: clone size, V gene, J gene, D gene, CDR3 protein, CDR3 DNA. A D gene is named only where the DNA matches it firmly. Rows give clone size only sometimes, using once, few, many, or a class for an expanded clone.

-,TRBV5-1,TRBJ1-1,-,CASSLYGTNRVNTEAFF,TGCGCCAGCAGCTTGTATGGAACTAACAGGGTGAACACTGAAGCTTTCTTT
-,TRBV28,TRBJ1-5,-,CASSQRAFLAGNQPQHF,TGTGCCAGCAGCCAACGGGCCTTTTTAGCGGGCAATCAGCCCCAGCATTTT
-,TRBV5-1,TRBJ1-2,TRBD1,CASSLEAGGLYGYTF,TGCGCCAGCAGCTTGGAGGCAGGGGGGCTCTATGGCTACACCTTC
once,TRBV10-3,TRBJ1-5,TRBD1,CAISQDRGNQPQHF,TGTGCCATCAGCCAGGACAGGGGCAATCAGCCCCAGCATTTT
-,TRBV28,TRBJ2-3,TRBD2,CASSLWRVSGRASTDTQYF,TGTGCCAGCAGTCTTTGGAGGGTTAGCGGGAGAGCTAGCACAGATACGCAGTATTTT
-,TRBV2,TRBJ1-6,TRBD1,CASTEQGYGNSPLHF,TGTGCCAGCACCGAACAGGGGTATGGTAATTCACCCCTCCACTTT
few,TRBV13,TRBJ1-2,TRBD1,CASSLEGQGFGYTF,TGTGCCAGCAGCTTAGAGGGACAGGGCTTTGGCTACACCTTC
-,TRBV19,TRBJ1-6,-,CASSIGVGEVFNSPLHF,TGTGCCAGTAGTATAGGAGTTGGGGAGGTTTTTAATTCACCCCTCCACTTT
-,TRBV12-5,TRBJ2-3,-,CASGLVLTGAATTDTQYF,TGTGCTAGTGGTTTGGTACTAACTGGGGCAGCTACAACAGATACGCAGTATTTT
-,TRBV27,TRBJ1-4,-,CASSSTLVVGLEKLFF,TGTGCCAGCAGTTCAACCCTCGTTGTAGGACTTGAAAAACTGTTTTTT
-,TRBV25-1,TRBJ2-3,-,CASSEGGRASTDTQYF,TGTGCCAGCAGTGAGGGGGGGCGGGCTAGCACAGATACGCAGTATTTT
-,TRBV18,TRBJ1-1,TRBD1,CASSPLRGLGAEAFF,TGTGCCAGCTCACCCCTAAGGGGGCTCGGCGCGGAAGCTTTCTTT
once,TRBV5-1,TRBJ2-7,-,CASSWGDQPGYEQYF,TGCGCCAGCAGCTGGGGGGACCAGCCAGGCTACGAGCAGTACTTC
-,TRBV11-3,TRBJ1-2,-,CASSLSWQGPNYGYTF,TGTGCCAGCAGCTTATCTTGGCAGGGCCCTAACTATGGCTACACCTTC
-,TRBV6-5,TRBJ2-2,-,CASSGTTGELFF,TGTGCCAGCAGTGGGACAACCGGGGAGCTGTTTTTT
once,TRBV27,TRBJ2-1,-,CASSIRPNEQFF,TGTGCCAGCAGCATCAGGCCAAATGAGCAGTTCTTC
-,TRBV5-1,TRBJ1-1,TRBD1,CASSLGTGTANTEAFF,TGCGCCAGCAGCTTGGGAACCGGGACAGCGAACACTGAAGCTTTCTTT
-,TRBV6-4,TRBJ2-3,TRBD1,CASSRDRSTDTQYF,TGTGCCAGCAGTCGGGACAGAAGCACAGATACGCAGTATTTT
-,TRBV5-1,TRBJ1-2,TRBD1,CASSPLGGPYGYTF,TGCGCCAGCAGCCCCCTAGGGGGCCCATATGGCTACACCTTC
-,TRBV4-1,TRBJ1-5,TRBD1,CASSQVTGGAGQPQHF,TGCGCCAGCAGCCAAGTCACAGGGGGCGCAGGCCAGCCCCAGCATTTT
-,TRBV7-9,TRBJ1-2,-,CASRLDGDNYGYTF,TGTGCCAGCAGACTAGACGGGGATAACTATGGCTACACCTTC
-,TRBV2,TRBJ2-5,TRBD1,CASSDSLDRRGTQYF,TGTGCCAGCAGTGACTCTTTGGACAGGCGAGGGACCCAGTACTTC
-,TRBV5-1,TRBJ2-1,-,CASSLVSTGNEQFF,TGCGCCAGCAGCTTGGTTTCCACGGGAAATGAGCAGTTCTTC
once,TRBV6-6,TRBJ2-5,-,CASRNNRGGLETQYF,TGTGCCAGCAGGAACAACAGGGGGGGCTTAGAGACCCAGTACTTC
-,TRBV6-5,TRBJ1-1,TRBD1,CASSSGGPNTEAFF,TGTGCCAGCAGTTCAGGGGGCCCGAACACTGAAGCTTTCTTT
-,TRBV30,TRBJ2-7,-,CAWSVPSSYEQYF,TGTGCCTGGAGTGTTCCCTCCTCCTACGAGCAGTACTTC
-,TRBV6-6,TRBJ2-7,TRBD1,CASKRPGTGLGEQYF,TGTGCCAGCAAACGACCGGGGACAGGCCTGGGCGAGCAGTACTTC
-,TRBV25-1,TRBJ1-6,-,CASSDGDYSPLHF,TGTGCCAGCAGTGATGGGGACTACTCACCCCTCCACTTT
once,TRBV5-1,TRBJ1-3,-,CASSLSGGTIYF,TGCGCCAGCAGCTTGTCTGGCGGCACCATATATTTT
-,TRBV27,TRBJ2-7,-,CASSLFVSGNYEQYF,TGTGCCAGCAGTTTATTTGTTTCCGGGAACTACGAGCAGTACTTC
-,TRBV28,TRBJ2-7,TRBD2,CASSKPTGLAQYEQYF,TGTGCCAGCAGTAAACCGACGGGACTAGCGCAATACGAGCAGTACTTC
once,TRBV7-9,TRBJ2-7,-,CASSLGQIGSYEQYF,TGTGCCAGCAGCTTAGGACAAATCGGCTCCTACGAGCAGTACTTC
-,TRBV7-9,TRBJ1-5,TRBD1,CASSHATGDQPQHF,TGTGCCAGCAGCCACGCCACAGGGGACCAGCCCCAGCATTTT
-,TRBV27,TRBJ2-3,TRBD1,CASSPGTGFTDTQYF,TGTGCCAGCAGTCCCGGGACAGGTTTCACAGATACGCAGTATTTT
-,TRBV2,TRBJ2-3,TRBD1,CASRDPGGADTQYF,TGTGCCAGCAGGGATCCAGGGGGCGCAGATACGCAGTATTTT
once,TRBV11-1,TRBJ1-1,-,CASSPLGTEGMNTEAFF,TGTGCCAGCAGCCCTCTAGGGACGGAGGGTATGAACACTGAAGCTTTCTTT
-,TRBV7-2,TRBJ2-1,TRBD2,CASSLAPVAGGRWVNYNEQFF,TGTGCCAGCAGCTTAGCCCCTGTAGCGGGAGGGCGCTGGGTCAACTACAATGAGCAGTTCTTC
-,TRBV11-1,TRBJ2-1,TRBD2,CASTRTSGSYNEQFF,TGTGCCAGCACGCGGACTAGCGGATCCTACAATGAGCAGTTCTTC
-,TRBV29-1,TRBJ2-5,-,CSIAVAYQETQYF,TGCAGCATAGCGGTAGCGTACCAAGAGACCCAGTACTTC
-,TRBV7-8,TRBJ1-3,-,CASSLAVRISGNTIYF,TGTGCCAGCAGCTTAGCCGTGAGAATTTCTGGAAACACCATATATTTT
-,TRBV11-3,TRBJ1-2,-,CASSSFGDRFNYGYTF,TGTGCCAGCAGCTCATTTGGAGACAGATTTAACTATGGCTACACCTTC
-,TRBV6-5,TRBJ1-2,-,CASSSDPGGGYTF,TGTGCCAGCAGCTCCGACCCCGGGGGGGGCTACACCTTC
-,TRBV5-6,TRBJ1-3,-,CASSTLQVSGNTIYF,TGTGCCAGCAGCACACTACAAGTCTCTGGAAACACCATATATTTT
-,TRBV4-2,TRBJ1-2,TRBD1,CASSHAGQGYVYGYTF,TGTGCCAGCAGCCATGCGGGACAGGGGTATGTATATGGCTACACCTTC
-,TRBV7-9,TRBJ2-1,TRBD2,CASSLRGLAITYNEQFF,TGTGCCAGCAGCTTACGGGGACTAGCGATCACCTACAATGAGCAGTTCTTC
-,TRBV10-3,TRBJ1-1,-,CASLRGLDTEAFF,TGTGCCAGCCTCCGGGGTTTGGACACTGAAGCTTTCTTT
-,TRBV6-5,TRBJ1-5,-,CAGSPSLGVNQPQHF,TGTGCCGGCAGTCCCTCCCTAGGGGTCAATCAGCCCCAGCATTTT
-,TRBV2,TRBJ2-5,-,CASREGVLETQYF,TGTGCCAGTCGTGAGGGGGTCTTAGAGACCCAGTACTTC
-,TRBV6-1,TRBJ1-1,-,CASSERDLNTEAFF,TGTGCCAGCAGTGAACGGGATTTGAACACTGAAGCTTTCTTT
-,TRBV7-9,TRBJ2-1,TRBD1,CASSPTGGGSYNEQFF,TGTGCCAGCAGCCCCACAGGGGGTGGCTCCTACAATGAGCAGTTCTTC
-,TRBV21-1,TRBJ1-1,-,CANPLGGTEAFF,TGTGCCAACCCCTTGGGGGGCACTGAAGCTTTCTTT
-,TRBV13,TRBJ2-1,-,CASSSPRGRSYNEQFF,TGTGCCAGCAGCTCCCCCCGAGGTAGGTCCTACAATGAGCAGTTCTTC
-,TRBV7-9,TRBJ2-1,TRBD2,CASSSGLAGGNEQFF,TGTGCCAGCAGCTCCGGACTAGCGGGAGGCAATGAGCAGTTCTTC
once,TRBV28,TRBJ2-3,-,CASTPGVLTDTQYF,TGTGCCAGCACCCCCGGAGTTCTCACAGATACGCAGTATTTT
-,TRBV4-1,TRBJ2-7,TRBD2,CASSQDRGSGLLLYEQYF,TGCGCCAGCAGCCAAGATCGGGGTAGCGGGCTACTACTTTACGAGCAGTACTTC
-,TRBV30,TRBJ2-5,-,CAWSYTSQETQYF,TGTGCCTGGAGTTATACTAGCCAAGAGACCCAGTACTTC
-,TRBV29-1,TRBJ2-7,-,CSVQQGTHEQYF,TGCAGCGTGCAACAGGGTACCCACGAGCAGTACTTC
-,TRBV9,TRBJ2-1,TRBD1,CASSLTGTGSFNEQFF,TGTGCCAGCAGCTTAACCGGGACAGGGAGTTTCAATGAGCAGTTCTTC
-,TRBV10-2,TRBJ2-2,-,CASSLPVSGELFF,TGCGCCAGCTCCTTACCGGTCTCCGGGGAGCTGTTTTTT